This TCR beta chain was sequenced during a study of blood T cell repertoires in COVID-19. Overall study context: Samples representing acute and convalescent COVID-19 were sourced from the United States, Italy and Spain. PBMCs, B-cell-depleted T cells, or T cells provided the cDNA or gDNA that made up the material.

V lost 3 bases to trimming and J lost 2 bases, with 15 bases between them. The germline V gene has CDR1 SGHDT and CDR2 YYEEEE. This CDR3 spans 15 amino acids. The sample holds one count of this clone. Clones were read by immunoSEQ multiplex PCR, and TCRdb kept only the in-frame ones, dropping some. The table includes approximately 250,000 clones, 85% detected once. J is TRBJ2-7 and V is TRBV5-6; possibly TRBD2 for D (8 bases). The sequence was obtained from a woman aged 45-60 years with acute COVID-19. The source material was PBMCs or T cells enriched from blood (not recorded which). CDR3 nucleotide sequence: TGTGCCAGCAGCTGGTCGGGAGGGGGCACCTACGAGCAGTACTTC. This codes for CASSWSGGGTYEQYF.